Listed below are T cell receptor beta chains from one sample, sequenced in a study of blood T cell repertoires in COVID-19. Here immunoSEQ multiplex PCR was the method, and the copy in TCRdb shows in-frame clones only, minus some. Counted here are 200,000 to 250,000 clones, around 90% occurring once; the ten biggest clones make up less than 1.5%. Specimen: PBMCs or T cells enriched from blood (not recorded which). Source of these receptors: a man aged 25 to 40 who had recovered from COVID-19. CDR3s include the opening cysteine and the closing phenylalanine or tryptophan. The D gene is left open where the match is weak. Only part of the rows carry a size: once, few, many, or a class if the clone is expanded.

TRBJ1-1,NA,NA,TRBV18,15,TGTGCCAGCTCACTCACTTGGGGGCAGAACACTGAAGCTTTCTTT,CASSLTWGQNTEAFF
TRBJ1-2,NA,NA,TRBV7-2,14,TGTGCCAGCAGCTTAGCTCAGGGGAAATATGGCTACACCTTC,CASSLAQGKYGYTF
TRBJ1-3,NA,NA,TRBV7-2,15,TGTGCCAGCAGCTTAGGGGCCTACTCTGGAAACACCATATATTTT,CASSLGAYSGNTIYF
TRBJ1-6,NA,few,TRBV9,13,TGTGCCAGCAGCGTAGGAGGGAATTCACCCCTCCACTTT,CASSVGGNSPLHF
TRBJ2-1,TRBD2,NA,TRBV7-2,15,TGTGCCAGCAGCTTAGGTAGCGGGAGAATCCCGGAGCAGTTCTTC,CASSLGSGRIPEQFF
TRBJ2-7,TRBD1,NA,TRBV30,16,TGTGCCTGGAGTCAATACAGGGGGCGCGTAAGATACGAGCAGTACTTC,CAWSQYRGRVRYEQYF
TRBJ1-4,NA,NA,TRBV5-1,15,TGCGCCAGCAGCGTAGGGGGTACGGCTAATGAAAAACTGTTTTTT,CASSVGGTANEKLFF
TRBJ1-5,NA,once,TRBV19,15,TGTGCCAGTTCCCCGATAGGAGGGAGCAATCAGCCCCAGCATTTT,CASSPIGGSNQPQHF
TRBJ2-7,NA,NA,TRBV14,13,TGTGCCAGCAGCCCGGGATTAGGAGCCGAGCAGTACTTC,CASSPGLGAEQYF
TRBJ2-7,TRBD1,NA,TRBV5-1,16,TGCGCCAGCAGCCCCCCCTGGACAGGGGCGATGGGCGAGCAGTACTTC,CASSPPWTGAMGEQYF
TRBJ1-2,NA,NA,TRBV4-2,13,TGTGCCAGCAGCCAGACACAGGAGTATGGCTACACCTTC,CASSQTQEYGYTF
TRBJ1-5,NA,NA,TRBV28,16,TGTGCCAGCAGTTTCAGAGACACCTATAGCAATCAGCCCCAGCATTTT,CASSFRDTYSNQPQHF
TRBJ1-2,NA,NA,TRBV4-1,13,TGCGCCAGCAGCCAAGGGGCAGCCTATGGCTACACCTTC,CASSQGAAYGYTF
TRBJ2-2,TRBD2,NA,TRBV7-9,17,TGTGCCAGCAGCCGGGAGGGGACTAGCGGGAGATTCGGGGAGCTGTTTTTT,CASSREGTSGRFGELFF
TRBJ2-2,NA,NA,TRBV7-8,15,TGTGCCAGCAGCTTAGTACTAGAGGAGACCGGGGAGCTGTTTTTT,CASSLVLEETGELFF
TRBJ2-5,TRBD1,NA,TRBV6-5,14,TGTGCCAGCAGTTATCAGGGGGCGGGCGAGACCCAGTACTTC,CASSYQGAGETQYF
TRBJ2-5,NA,NA,TRBV4-3,15,TGCGCCAGCAGCCAAGTATACGGGGGTAAGGAGACCCAGTACTTC,CASSQVYGGKETQYF